Shown below are 2 T cell receptor beta chains from a single sample sequenced in a study of T cell responses to AZD1222 COVID-19 vaccine. The data were produced by immunoSEQ multiplex PCR, yet TCRdb's version contains in-frame clones alone and is incomplete. The top ten hold 19% of the sample, which has some 90,000 clones, about 88% seen once. The sequencing here drew on peripheral blood, taken on day 0 of AZD1222 vaccination. The source of these receptors is an adult in good health.

Details on this clone: Relative to the germline gene, one junction end is altered; a read error may explain this. The CDR3 sequence: CASSDSNMNTEAFF. The CDR3 DNA follows: TGTGCCAGCAGTGACTCTAATATGAACACTGAAGCTTTCTTT. The chain has TRBV6-5 and TRBJ1-1; D call uncertain. CDR1 is MNHEY and CDR2 is SVGAGI in the germline V gene. This CDR3 comprises 14 residues.

This chain's CDR3 is CASSLGPPLEQFF. DNA for the CDR3: TGTGCCAGCAGCTTAGGGCCTCCACTCGAGCAGTTCTTC. The rearrangement links TRBV7-2 to TRBJ2-1, with D uncertain. Germline V gene sequence: CDR1 SGHTA, CDR2 FQGNSA. V was trimmed by 1 base and J by 10 bases, leaving 11 bases between them. CDR3 length: 13 amino acids.